This TCR beta chain is drawn from a study of T-cell reconstitution after alpha-beta-depleted transplantation in children (dated by TCRdb to 2016 to 2017). Some background on the complete study: The study quantitatively tracked T-cell immune reconstitution after TCRalphabeta/CD19-depleted allogeneic hematopoietic cell transplantation in children using TCR repertoire profiling.

CDR1 and CDR2 (SNHLY, FYNNEI) derive from the germline V gene. Trimming removed 6 bases from V and 0 bases from J; the gene matches leave 11 bases unexplained. Reading from cysteine to phenylalanine, the CDR3 counts 18 amino acids. CDR3 DNA is the only sequence kept; it has 54 bases, read in frame from the first base. The sample's treatment or condition, from its label and the paper: allogeneic hematopoietic cell transplantation with graft depleted of TCRalphabeta T cells and CD19 B cells. The children who served as transplant recipients had been given grafts of TCRalphabeta/CD19-depleted allogeneic hematopoietic cells. The research as a whole found: In some patients, the high TCRbeta diversity seen at day 60 was put down to recipient T cells and intrathymic progenitors that had survived conditioning. About two months after transplant, the apparently early recovery of alphabetaT-cell counts reportedly depended on just several hundred clones that had expanded rapidly and came from non-depleted graft cells. The frequencies of hyperexpanded clones fell over the following months, and after one year, T-cell counts and TCRbeta diversity were mostly attributed to newly produced T cells.

This clonotype has more than one count but fewer than ten. This clone's antigen is unknown. Base qualities are missing; no much larger clone stands one base away. The method behind the library was PCR. Sequencing was carried out with an Illumina HiSeq 2500. TCR library preparation used molecular barcoding, with unique molecular identifiers applied to normalize quantification of the TCRbeta repertoire. TCRdb trimmed public reads at Q25 via fastp, called clones via MiXCR and kept in-frame beta chains. Identical CDR3 proteins give one entry, which carries the most common genes and DNA. This sample comprises around 580,000 distinct CDR3 sequences, 25% to 30% of them detected only once. The ten largest account for around a third of the sample.

This sequence uses TRBV2 and TRBJ2-3; 11 bases in the middle match TRBD2. The TCR comes from a boy in the first two years of life with Wiskott-Aldrich syndrome, due to receive a stem cell transplant. This material consisted of PBMCs, taken before TCRalphabeta/CD19-depleted stem cell transplant. The DNA reads as follows: TGTGCCAGCAGCCTTAGACTAGCGGGGCGATCTAGCACAGATACGCAGTATTTT. It specifies CASSLRLAGRSSTDTQYF. The variable domain in full, with residues beyond the CDR3 obtained from the reference TRBV2 and TRBJ2-3 genes, is EPEVTQTPSHQVTQMGQEVILRCVPISNHLYFYWYRQILGQKVEFLVSFYNNEISEKSEIFDDQFSVERPDGSNFTLKIRSTKLEDSAMYFCASSLRLAGRSSTDTQYFGPGTRLTVL.